These 2 T cell receptor beta chains came from one sample sequenced in a study of cytomegalovirus exposure and HLA in healthy donors. Primers for the PCR totalled 60 Vbeta and 13 Jbeta. Only in-frame clones appear in the TCRdb table, and some are missing; sequencing was by immunoSEQ multiplex PCR. The repertoire holds hundreds of thousands of clones, with 60% to 80% as singletons. Source material: PBMCs. The receptors stem from a male donor in good health and CMV-seronegative.

The chain links TRBV19 to TRBJ1-1; D not resolved. Germline V lookup: CDR1 LNHDA, CDR2 SQIVND (reference sequence). Trimming removed 3 bases at V and 3 bases at J, with 11 bases between. The length of the CDR3 is 14 residues. The CDR3 sequence: CASSMGGSDTEAFF. The CDR3 bases are TGTGCCAGTAGTATGGGCGGGTCAGACACTGAAGCTTTCTTT.

This chain joins TRBV2 and TRBJ2-3; no definite D call. Trimming left V 7 bases short and J 2 bases short, with 16 bases between. CDR1 is SNHLY, CDR2 FYNNEI, per germline. This CDR3 contains 15 residues. The CDR3 DNA sequence: TGTGCCAGCACTTTCTGGAGTGAAAACACAGATACGCAGTATTTT. Its translation is CASTFWSENTDTQYF.